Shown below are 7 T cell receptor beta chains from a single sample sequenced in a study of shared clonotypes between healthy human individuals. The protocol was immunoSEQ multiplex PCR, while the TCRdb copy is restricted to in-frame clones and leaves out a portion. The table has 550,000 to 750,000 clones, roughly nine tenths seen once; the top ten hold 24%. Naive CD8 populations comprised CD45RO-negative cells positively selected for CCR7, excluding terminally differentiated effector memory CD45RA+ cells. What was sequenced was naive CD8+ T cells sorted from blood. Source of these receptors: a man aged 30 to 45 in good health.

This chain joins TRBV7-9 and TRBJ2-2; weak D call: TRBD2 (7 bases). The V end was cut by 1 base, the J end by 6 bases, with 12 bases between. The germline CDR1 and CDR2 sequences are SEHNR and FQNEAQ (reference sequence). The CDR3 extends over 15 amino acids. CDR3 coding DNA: TGTGCCAGCAGCTTAGGAGTCGGGGGGCCCGGGGAGCTGTTTTTT. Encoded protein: CASSLGVGGPGELFF.

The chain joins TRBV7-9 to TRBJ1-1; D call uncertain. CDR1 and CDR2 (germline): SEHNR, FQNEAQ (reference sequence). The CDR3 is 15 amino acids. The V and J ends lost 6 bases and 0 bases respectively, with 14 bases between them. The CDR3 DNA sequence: TGTGCCAGCAGTTTAATCCCCTCCATGAACACTGAAGCTTTCTTT. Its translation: CASSLIPSMNTEAFF.

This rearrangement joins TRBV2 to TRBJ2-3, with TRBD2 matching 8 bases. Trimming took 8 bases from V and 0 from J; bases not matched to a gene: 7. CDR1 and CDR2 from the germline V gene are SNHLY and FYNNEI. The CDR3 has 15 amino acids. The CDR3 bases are TGTGCCAGCTTAGGGCGGGAGGATAGCACAGATACGCAGTATTTT. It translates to CASLGREDSTDTQYF. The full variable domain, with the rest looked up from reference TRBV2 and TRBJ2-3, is EPEVTQTPSHQVTQMGQEVILRCVPISNHLYFYWYRQILGQKVEFLVSFYNNEISEKSEIFDDQFSVERPDGSNFTLKIRSTKLEDSAMYFCASLGREDSTDTQYFGPGTRLTVL.

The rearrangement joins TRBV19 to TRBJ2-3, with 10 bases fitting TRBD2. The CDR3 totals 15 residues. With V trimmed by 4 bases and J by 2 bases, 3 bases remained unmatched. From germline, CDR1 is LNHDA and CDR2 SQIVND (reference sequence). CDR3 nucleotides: TGTGCCAGTAGTACGACTAGCGGGTACACAGATACGCAGTATTTT. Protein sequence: CASSTTSGYTDTQYF.

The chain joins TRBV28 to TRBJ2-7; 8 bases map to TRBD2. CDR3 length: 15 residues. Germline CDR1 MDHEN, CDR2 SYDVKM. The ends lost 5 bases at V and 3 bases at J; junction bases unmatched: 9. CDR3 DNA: TGTGCCAGCAGTACTAATTTAGCGGGGAACTACGAGCAGTACTTC. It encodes CASSTNLAGNYEQYF.

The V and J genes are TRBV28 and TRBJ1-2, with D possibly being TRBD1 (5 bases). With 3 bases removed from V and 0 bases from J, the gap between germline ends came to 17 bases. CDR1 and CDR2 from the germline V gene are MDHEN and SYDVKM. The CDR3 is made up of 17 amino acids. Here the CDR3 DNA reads TGTGCCAGCAGTTTTCGGGGGTCTCAAATGACTAACTATGGCTACACCTTC. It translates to CASSFRGSQMTNYGYTF.

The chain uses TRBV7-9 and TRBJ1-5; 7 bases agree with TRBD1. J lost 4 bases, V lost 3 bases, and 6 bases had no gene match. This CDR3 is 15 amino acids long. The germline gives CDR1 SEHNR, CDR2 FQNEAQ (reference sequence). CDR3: CASSFYQGGNQPQHF. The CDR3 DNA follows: TGTGCCAGCAGCTTTTACCAGGGGGGGAATCAGCCCCAGCATTTT.